This TCR beta chain came from a study of cytomegalovirus exposure and HLA in healthy donors. PCR amplification relied on 60 Vbeta primers (plus 13 Jbeta primers). Clones were sequenced by immunoSEQ multiplex PCR, and TCRdb holds only the in-frame ones, with some missing. Of 100,000 to 150,000 clones in the sample, 81% were seen once. Germline assignment: CDR1 MGHDK and CDR2 SYGVNS. This CDR3 is built from 15 residues. Trimming took off 7 bases at V and 3 bases at J, with 17 bases between the two ends. Findings and caveats of the study: Rarity held for most TCR sequences, but there were some public TCRs that occurred in many donors. Most TCR beta V segments were productive about 90% or about 30% of the time in an earlier analysis.

Comments on this clone: What it binds is unknown.

J is TRBJ2-3 and V is TRBV25-1, with D maybe TRBD1 (6 bases). Source material: PBMCs. The receptor was derived from a man younger than 35 in good health and CMV-seropositive. The CDR3 sequence is CASNSGARSTDTQYF. For the CDR3, the DNA is TGTGCCAGCAATTCAGGGGCGCGTAGTACAGATACGCAGTATTTT.